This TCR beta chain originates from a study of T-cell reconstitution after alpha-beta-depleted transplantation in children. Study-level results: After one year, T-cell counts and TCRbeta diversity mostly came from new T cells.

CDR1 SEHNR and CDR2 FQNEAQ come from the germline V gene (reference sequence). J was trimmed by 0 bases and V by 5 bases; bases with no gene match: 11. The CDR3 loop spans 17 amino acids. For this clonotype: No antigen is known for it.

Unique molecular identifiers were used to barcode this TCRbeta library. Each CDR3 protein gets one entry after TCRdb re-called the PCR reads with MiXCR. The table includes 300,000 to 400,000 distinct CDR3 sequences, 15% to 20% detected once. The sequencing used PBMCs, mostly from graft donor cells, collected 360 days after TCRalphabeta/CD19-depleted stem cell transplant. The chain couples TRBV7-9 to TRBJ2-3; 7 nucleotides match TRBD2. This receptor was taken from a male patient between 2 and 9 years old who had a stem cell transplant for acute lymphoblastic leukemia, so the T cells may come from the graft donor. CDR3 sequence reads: CASSPPRGSGSTDTQYF. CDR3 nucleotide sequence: TGTGCCAGCAGCCCCCCTAGGGGTAGCGGGAGCACAGATACGCAGTATTTT.